This T cell receptor beta chain was recorded in a study of blood T cells in healthy people across ages. In its sample, this clonotype was seen many times. Then a second PCR, running about 7 to 11 cycles, was carried out with a sample-barcoded 5' primer and a J-beta primer mix. TCRdb called the 5' RACE reads again in MiXCR, with one record for every CDR3 protein. Of 950,000 to 1,200,000 distinct CDR3 sequences in the sample, around two fifths are singletons; the top ten hold around 13%. With V trimmed by 4 bases and J by 0 bases, 4 bases remained unmatched. The CDR3 consists of 15 residues. CDR1 is SGHAT, CDR2 FQDESV, per germline (reference sequence).

The source material was blood. The TCR sequence derives from a man aged 18 to 30 in good health. The genes are TRBV11-1 and TRBJ2-7; the match to TRBD1 covers 9 bases. The DNA of the CDR3 is TGTGCCAGCAGCTACGGGACAGGGAGCTCCTACGAGCAGTACTTC. It is translated as CASSYGTGSSYEQYF.